The 13 T cell receptor beta chains below all came from one sample that was sequenced in a study of Ad26.COV2.S vaccination and SARS-CoV-2 variants. Libraries were prepared by immunoSEQ multiplex PCR; TCRdb keeps only in-frame clonotypes and omits some of them. In the table there are a few hundred thousand clones, 88% of which are singletons. Documented treatment: some 19 received Ad26.COV2.S at low or high dose, single or two shots; roughly five received placebo; per-sample allocation not given. Material that was analyzed had been drawn on day 63 after the first vaccine or placebo injection. Sample: peripheral blood, taken in a trial of Ad26.COV2.S vaccine versus placebo. These receptors were obtained from a person between 18 and 65 years old who received the Ad26.COV2.S COVID-19 vaccine or a placebo.

This clone was seen just once. The V gene is TRBV11-3, the J gene TRBJ2-3; TRBD2 matches 10 bases. Germline CDR1 SGHNT, CDR2 YENEEA. The CDR3 spans 16 residues. Germline trimming cut 3 bases from V and 4 bases from J; bases unmatched to any gene: 7. CDR3 loop: CASSFTSSGGSDTQYF. The DNA of the CDR3 is TGTGCCAGCAGCTTCACGTCTAGCGGGGGATCAGATACGCAGTATTTT.

This chain links TRBV4-3 with TRBJ1-1; D not certain. V lost 2 bases to trimming and J lost 8 bases, with 15 bases between them. Germline values: CDR1 LGHNA, CDR2 YSLEER. The CDR3 covers 14 residues. The CDR3 reads CASSQIIGRQEAFF. CDR3 sequence (DNA): TGCGCCAGCAGCCAAATTATAGGCCGACAAGAAGCTTTCTTT.

The chain joins TRBV7-8 to TRBJ2-7; the D gene is possibly TRBD2 (5 bases). Germline CDR1 is SGHVS and CDR2 is FQNEAQ. V shed 2 bases and J shed 3 bases, with 17 bases lying between them. CDR3 length: 16 amino acids. The CDR3 DNA follows: TGTGCCAGCAGCTTATTGTTGGGAGCGACCAACTACGAGCAGTACTTC. It yields the protein CASSLLLGATNYEQYF.

The V call is TRBV5-6, the J call TRBJ2-5; 10 bases are a match to TRBD2. J was trimmed by 5 bases and V by 4 bases; bases with no gene match: 5. CDR3 length equals 14 residues. In germline, CDR1 is SGHDT, CDR2 YYEEEE. Written as DNA, the CDR3 is TGTGCCAGCAGCGGTAGCGGGGGGCGGGAGACCCAGTACTTC. As protein: CASSGSGGRETQYF. The variable domain in full, completed from reference TRBV5-6 and TRBJ2-5, reads DAGVTQSPTHLIKTRGQQVTLRCSPKSGHDTVSWYQQALGQGPQFIFQYYEEEERQRGNFPDRFSGHQFPNYSSELNVNALLLGDSALYLCASSGSGGRETQYFGPGTRLLVL.

The chain combines TRBV19 with TRBJ2-1; TRBD2 agrees at 10 bases. The CDR3 consists of 14 residues. The V and J ends lost 7 bases and 4 bases, in that order; junction bases with no gene match: 4. Germline CDR1 reads LNHDA; CDR2 reads SQIVND (reference sequence). CDR3 in amino acids: CASMRTSGYNEQFF. CDR3 DNA sequence: TGTGCCAGTATGAGGACTAGCGGATACAATGAGCAGTTCTTC.

The rearrangement links TRBV27 to TRBJ1-2, with TRBD1 identical over 8 bases. J was trimmed by 4 bases and V by 3 bases; bases with no gene match: 1. The germline gives CDR1 MNHEY, CDR2 SMNVEV (reference sequence). The CDR3 runs 13 residues. CDR3 sequence: CASSFTGGYGYTF. The CDR3, as DNA: TGTGCCAGCAGTTTCACAGGGGGCTATGGCTACACCTTC.

This sequence joins TRBV10-2 and TRBJ2-5; 9 nucleotides agree with TRBD2. This CDR3 comprises 16 residues. V lost 2 bases and J lost 3; bases outside the gene matches: 7. Germline assignment: CDR1 WSHSY and CDR2 SAAADI. The CDR3 nucleotides read TGCGCCAGCAGTGAGAAGCGGGGGGACCCTAAAGAGACCCAGTACTTC. Translated, it gives CASSEKRGDPKETQYF.

Details on this clone: The junction departs from the called germline gene at one end, perhaps through a read error. The chain joins TRBV7-7 to TRBJ2-5; D unclear. The CDR3 contains 14 residues. Germline values: CDR1 SSHAT, CDR2 FNYEAQ (reference sequence). The CDR3 loop reads CASSKGRSQETQYF. The CDR3 region has the DNA TGTGCTAGCAGCAAGGGCAGGAGTCAAGAGACCCAGTACTTC. The full variable domain, its missing parts supplied by reference TRBV7-7 and TRBJ2-5, is GAGVSQSPRYKVTKRGQDVTLRCDPISSHATLYWYQQALGQGPEFLTYFNYEAQPDKSGLPSDRFSAERPEGSISTLTIQRTEQRDSAMYRCASSKGRSQETQYFGPGTRLLVL.

The genes are TRBV6-5 and TRBJ1-2, with no clear D. Trimming stripped 6 bases from V and 4 bases from J, with 9 bases between. The CDR3 totals 12 residues. CDR1 and CDR2 (germline): MNHEY, SVGAGI. The CDR3 DNA reads as TGTGCCAGCAGGTGGAGTCTCTATGGCTACACCTTC. Translated: CASRWSLYGYTF.

This chain joins TRBV5-6 and TRBJ1-2; 7 bases map to TRBD1. CDR1 is SGHDT and CDR2 is YYEEEE in the germline V gene. Unmatched junction bases numbered 3, after V lost 3 bases and J lost 7 bases. This CDR3 region has 12 residues. CDR3 in DNA: TGTGCCAGCAGCTCCACAGGGGTTGGCTACACCTTC. Encoded protein: CASSSTGVGYTF. The full variable domain, in which reference TRBV5-6 and TRBJ1-2 provide the parts outside the CDR3, is DAGVTQSPTHLIKTRGQQVTLRCSPKSGHDTVSWYQQALGQGPQFIFQYYEEEERQRGNFPDRFSGHQFPNYSSELNVNALLLGDSALYLCASSSTGVGYTFGSGTRLTVV.

The sample holds a few counts of this clone. The gene calls are TRBV4-2 and TRBJ2-7; 8 bases line up with TRBD2. Germline CDR1 reads LGHNA; CDR2 reads YNFKEQ. J gave up 0 bases and V 1 base, and 2 bases lay outside the gene matches. This CDR3 is built from 15 residues. The DNA for the CDR3 is TGTGCCAGCAGCCAAGGACTAGCGAGCTCCTACGAGCAGTACTTC. Translation: CASSQGLASSYEQYF.

V and J are TRBV7-2 and TRBJ1-1; a weak D match, TRBD1 (5 bases). V lost 4 bases and J lost 0, with 12 bases in between. Germline CDR1 and CDR2: SGHTA and FQGNSA. The CDR3 contains 15 residues. The CDR3 is CASSSGSPMNTEAFF. In nucleotides, the CDR3 is TGTGCCAGCAGCTCAGGGTCCCCGATGAACACTGAAGCTTTCTTT.

The chain recombines TRBV7-2 with TRBJ2-3; 12 bases are shared with TRBD2. Germline CDR1 reads SGHTA; CDR2 reads FQGNSA. The J segment lost 4 bases and the V segment lost 1 base, leaving 9 bases of the junction unmatched. The CDR3 loop spans 18 amino acids. The CDR3: CASSLELAGGQLADTQYF. In nucleotides, the CDR3 is TGTGCCAGCAGCTTAGAACTAGCGGGGGGCCAGTTGGCAGATACGCAGTATTTT. Full variable domain (missing parts from reference TRBV7-2 and TRBJ2-3): GAGVSQSPSNKVTEKGKDVELRCDPISGHTALYWYRQSLGQGLEFLIYFQGNSAPDKSGLPSDRFSAERTGGSVSTLTIQRTQQEDSAVYLCASSLELAGGQLADTQYFGPGTRLTVL.